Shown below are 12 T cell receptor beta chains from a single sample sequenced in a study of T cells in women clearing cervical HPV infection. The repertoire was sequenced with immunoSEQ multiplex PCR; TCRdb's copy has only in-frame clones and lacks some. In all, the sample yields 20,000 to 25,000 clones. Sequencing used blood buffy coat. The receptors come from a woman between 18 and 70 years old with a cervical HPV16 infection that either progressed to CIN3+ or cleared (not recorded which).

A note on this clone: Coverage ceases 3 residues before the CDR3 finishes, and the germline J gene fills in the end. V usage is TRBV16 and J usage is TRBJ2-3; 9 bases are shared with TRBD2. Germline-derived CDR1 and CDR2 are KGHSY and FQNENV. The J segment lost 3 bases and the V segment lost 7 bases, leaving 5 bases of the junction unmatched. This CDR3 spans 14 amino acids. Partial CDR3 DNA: TGTGCCAGCAAATTAGCGGGAGCAACAGATACG. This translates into CASKLAGATDT. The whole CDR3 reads CASKLAGATDTQYF.

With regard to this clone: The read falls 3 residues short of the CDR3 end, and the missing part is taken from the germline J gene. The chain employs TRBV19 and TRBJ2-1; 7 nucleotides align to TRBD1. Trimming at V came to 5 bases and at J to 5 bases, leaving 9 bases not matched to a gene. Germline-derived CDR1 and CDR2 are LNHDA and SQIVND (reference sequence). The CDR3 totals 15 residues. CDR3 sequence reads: CASSPAGTANNEQFF. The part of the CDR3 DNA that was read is TGTGCCAGTAGTCCCGCCGGGACAGCAAACAATGAG.

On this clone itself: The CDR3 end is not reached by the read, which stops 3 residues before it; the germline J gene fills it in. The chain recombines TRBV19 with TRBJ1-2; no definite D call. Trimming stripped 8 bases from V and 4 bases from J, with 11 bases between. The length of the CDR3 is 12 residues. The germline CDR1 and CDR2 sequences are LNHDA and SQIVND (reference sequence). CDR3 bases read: TGTGCCAGTGGAGACTTTTTCTATGGC. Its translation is CASGDFFYG. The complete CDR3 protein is CASGDFFYGYTF.

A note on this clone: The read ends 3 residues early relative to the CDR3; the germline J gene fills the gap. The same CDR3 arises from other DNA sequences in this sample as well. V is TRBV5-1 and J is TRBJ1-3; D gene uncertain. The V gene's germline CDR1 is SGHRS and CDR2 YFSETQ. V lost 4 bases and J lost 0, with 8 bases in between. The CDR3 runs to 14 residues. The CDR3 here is CASSLENSGNTIYF. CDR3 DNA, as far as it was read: TGCGCCAGCAGCCTAGAGAACTCTGGAAACACC.

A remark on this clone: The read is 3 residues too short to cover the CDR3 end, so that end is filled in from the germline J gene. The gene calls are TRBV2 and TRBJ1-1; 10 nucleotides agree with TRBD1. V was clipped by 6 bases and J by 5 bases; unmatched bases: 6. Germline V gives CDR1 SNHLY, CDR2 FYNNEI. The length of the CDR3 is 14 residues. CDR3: CASRTGTGVTEAFF. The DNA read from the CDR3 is TGTGCCAGCAGAACCGGGACAGGGGTAACTGAA.

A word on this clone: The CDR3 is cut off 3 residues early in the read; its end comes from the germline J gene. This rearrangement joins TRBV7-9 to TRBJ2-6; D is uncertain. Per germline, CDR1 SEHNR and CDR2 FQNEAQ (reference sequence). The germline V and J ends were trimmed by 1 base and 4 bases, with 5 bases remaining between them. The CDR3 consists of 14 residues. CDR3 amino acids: CASSLDWGANVLTF. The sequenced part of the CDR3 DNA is TGTGCCAGCAGCTTAGACTGGGGGGCCAACGTC.

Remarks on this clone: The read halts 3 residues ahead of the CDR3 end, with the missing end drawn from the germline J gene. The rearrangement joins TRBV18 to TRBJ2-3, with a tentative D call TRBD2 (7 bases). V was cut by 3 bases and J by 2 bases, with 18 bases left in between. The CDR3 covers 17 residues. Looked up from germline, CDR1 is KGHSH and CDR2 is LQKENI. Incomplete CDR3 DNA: TGTGCCAGCTCACCCGGCGTTTTTGGGGGGGCCACAGATACG. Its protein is CASSPGVFGGATDT. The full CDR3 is CASSPGVFGGATDTQYF.

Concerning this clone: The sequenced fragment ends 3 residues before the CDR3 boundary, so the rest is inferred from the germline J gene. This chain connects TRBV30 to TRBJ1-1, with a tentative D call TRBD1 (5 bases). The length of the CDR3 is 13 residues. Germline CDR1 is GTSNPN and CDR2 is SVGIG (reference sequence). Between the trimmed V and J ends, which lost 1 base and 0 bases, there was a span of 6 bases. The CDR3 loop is CAWSAGVNTEAFF. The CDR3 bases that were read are TGTGCCTGGAGTGCGGGGGTGAACACTGAA.

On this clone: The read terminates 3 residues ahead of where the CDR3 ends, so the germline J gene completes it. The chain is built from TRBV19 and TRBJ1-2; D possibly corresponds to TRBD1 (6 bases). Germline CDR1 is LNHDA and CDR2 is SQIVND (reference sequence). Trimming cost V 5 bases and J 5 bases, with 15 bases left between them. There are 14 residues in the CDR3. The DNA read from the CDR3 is TGTGCCAGTAGTTACAGGGATGCCGGGTATGGC. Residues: CASSYRDAGYG. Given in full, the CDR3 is CASSYRDAGYGYTF.

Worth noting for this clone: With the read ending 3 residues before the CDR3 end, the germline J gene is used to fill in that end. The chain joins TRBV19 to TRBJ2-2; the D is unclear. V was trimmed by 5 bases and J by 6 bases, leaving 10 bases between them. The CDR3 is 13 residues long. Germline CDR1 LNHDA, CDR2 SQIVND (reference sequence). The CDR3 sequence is CASSLTISGELFF. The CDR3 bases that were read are TGTGCCAGTAGTTTAACTATCTCCGGGGAG.

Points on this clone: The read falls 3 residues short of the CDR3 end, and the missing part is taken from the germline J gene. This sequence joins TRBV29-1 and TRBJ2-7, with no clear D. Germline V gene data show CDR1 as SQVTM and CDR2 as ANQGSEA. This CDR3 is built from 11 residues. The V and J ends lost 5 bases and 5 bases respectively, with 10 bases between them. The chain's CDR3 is CSVRLFDEQYF. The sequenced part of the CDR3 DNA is TGCAGCGTTCGGTTGTTTGACGAG.

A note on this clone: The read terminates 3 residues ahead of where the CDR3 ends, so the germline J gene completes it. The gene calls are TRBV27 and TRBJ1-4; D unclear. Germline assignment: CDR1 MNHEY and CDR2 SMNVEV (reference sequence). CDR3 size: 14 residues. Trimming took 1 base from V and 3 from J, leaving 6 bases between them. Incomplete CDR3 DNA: TGTGCCAGCAGTTTATTGTGGCCTAATGAAAAA. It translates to CASSLLWPNEK. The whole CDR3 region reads CASSLLWPNEKLFF.